The 3 T cell receptor beta chains presented below share a single source sample, sequenced in a study of blood T cell repertoires in COVID-19. Assay: immunoSEQ multiplex PCR; the TCRdb copy retains only in-frame clones and omits some. This repertoire shows approximately 70,000 clones, around nine tenths found once; its top ten account for around 14%. Sequenced sample: peripheral blood. These receptors were obtained from a woman in her sixties with acute or convalescent COVID-19.

In regard to this clone: A read error may account for a junction end that differs from germline. The CDR3 is CASSRGSQETQYF. The CDR3 DNA is TGTGCCAGTAGCCGTGGCAGCCAAGAGACCCAGTACTTC. The J gene is TRBJ2-5, the V gene TRBV14, with no clear D. In germline, CDR1 is SGHDN, CDR2 FVKESK. This CDR3 contains 13 residues.

The chain recombines TRBV27 with TRBJ2-1; 8 bases line up with TRBD2. J was trimmed by 9 bases and V by 5 bases; bases with no gene match: 9. CDR3 length equals 14 residues. Germline lookup yields CDR1 MNHEY and CDR2 SMNVEV (reference sequence). The DNA of the CDR3 is TGTGCCAGCAGTCCCGGCGGGGGGTACGGTGAGCAGTTCTTC. It is translated as CASSPGGGYGEQFF.

The gene calls are TRBV5-4 and TRBJ1-3; TRBD1 aligns across 7 bases. Germline values: CDR1 SGHNT, CDR2 YYREEE (reference sequence). V lost 0 bases, J lost 6 bases, and 6 bases stayed unmatched. The CDR3 consists of 15 residues. The CDR3 DNA reads as TGTGCCAGCAGCTTGGACAGGGGACCGGAAAACACCATATATTTT. Its protein product is CASSLDRGPENTIYF.